A single sample is the source of the 4 T cell receptor beta chains below, sequenced in a study of cytomegalovirus exposure and HLA in healthy donors. TCRdb keeps only in-frame clones here, not all; method: immunoSEQ multiplex PCR. Among tens of thousands of clones listed, about 93% were seen once. The sequencing input was PBMCs. Receptors originate from a woman between 25 and 40 years old in good health and CMV-seropositive.

This chain joins TRBV15 and TRBJ2-4; TRBD1 matches at 7 bases. The V gene end was trimmed by 5 bases and the J gene end by 4 bases; junction bases not matched to a gene: 5. This CDR3 region has 14 residues. Germline CDR1 reads LNHNV; CDR2 reads YYDKDF (reference sequence). The CDR3 sequence is CATSGRQGKNIQYF. The CDR3 DNA sequence: TGTGCCACCAGCGGCCGACAGGGAAAAAACATTCAGTACTTC.

DNA of the CDR3: TGTGCCAGCAGTGAGGTTCAGGGCCAGCCCCAGCATTTT. This sequence encodes CASSEVQGQPQHF. V is TRBV6-1 and J is TRBJ1-5; possibly TRBD1 for D (5 bases). The CDR3 spans 13 residues. Trimming shortened V by 3 bases and J by 7 bases, and 10 bases separated the two germline ends. Per the germline V gene, CDR1 is MNHNS and CDR2 is SASEGT.

The chain combines TRBV5-4 with TRBJ2-3; 7 bases map to TRBD1. Looked up from germline, CDR1 is SGHNT and CDR2 is YYREEE (reference sequence). This CDR3 contains 14 residues. Unmatched junction bases numbered 9, after V lost 3 bases and J lost 8 bases. The CDR3 region has the DNA TGTGCCAGCAGCTCTGGACAGGCCGTACCTACGCAGTATTTT. As protein: CASSSGQAVPTQYF.

J is TRBJ2-1 and V is TRBV19; 8 nucleotides match TRBD2. Looked up from germline, CDR1 is LNHDA and CDR2 is SQIVND (reference sequence). J was trimmed by 6 bases and V by 6 bases; bases with no gene match: 7. This CDR3 comprises 14 residues. This CDR3 is CASRGGLVPNEQFF. CDR3 nucleotides: TGTGCCAGTAGGGGGGGACTAGTGCCCAATGAGCAGTTCTTC.